The 17 T cell receptor beta chains below all came from one sample that was sequenced in a study of T-cell reconstitution after alpha-beta-depleted transplantation in children. Using unique molecular identifiers, the investigators prepared the TCRbeta library. TCRdb used MiXCR to reprocess the PCR reads, holding one entry per CDR3 protein. The sample has approximately 500,000 distinct CDR3 sequences; around 27% are singletons. This sample comprised PBMCs, obtained before TCRalphabeta/CD19-depleted stem cell transplant. These receptors originate from a boy under three years old with Wiskott-Aldrich syndrome, due to receive a stem cell transplant.

The chain recombines TRBV5-1 with TRBJ2-2; a possible D gene is TRBD2 (6 bases). The CDR3 runs 15 residues. The V and J ends lost 6 bases and 0 bases respectively, with 12 bases between them. Germline CDR1 reads SGHRS; CDR2 reads YFSETQ. CDR3 nucleotide sequence: TGCGCCAGCACTTTCGGGAGCACGAACACCGGGGAGCTGTTTTTT. Translation: CASTFGSTNTGELFF.

This clonotype was observed a few times. This chain joins TRBV5-1 and TRBJ2-1; D might be TRBD2 (5 bases). The CDR3 has 14 amino acids. V lost 4 bases, J lost 8 bases, and 16 bases lay in between. Germline loops: CDR1 SGHRS, CDR2 YFSETQ. DNA of the CDR3: TGCGCCAGCAGCCCGGCGGAGGTGAGGGATGAGCAGTTCTTC. Translating it yields CASSPAEVRDEQFF.

The rearrangement uses TRBV20-1 and TRBJ2-4, with TRBD2 identical over 14 bases. The CDR3 runs 15 residues. V gave up 3 bases and J gave up 5 bases; unmatched junction bases: 3. Germline loops: CDR1 DFQATT, CDR2 SNEGSKA (reference sequence). CDR3 loop: CSARGLAGAENIQYF. The CDR3 DNA is TGCAGTGCTAGGGGACTAGCGGGAGCGGAAAACATTCAGTACTTC.

The chain links TRBV5-1 to TRBJ2-1; perhaps TRBD2 as D (5 bases). The CDR3 totals 18 residues. Germline CDR1 is SGHRS and CDR2 is YFSETQ. The V gene lost 4 bases and the J gene lost 3 bases, with 23 bases spanning the gap. CDR3 sequence (DNA): TGCGCCAGCAGCCCCTCCGAGCTAGCTGGGAACCTCTACAATGAGCAGTTCTTC. Translation gives CASSPSELAGNLYNEQFF.

J is TRBJ1-3 and V is TRBV6-1, with TRBD1 identical over 9 bases. V gave up 5 bases and J gave up 7 bases; unmatched junction bases: 6. Per germline, CDR1 MNHNS and CDR2 SASEGT. This CDR3 region has 14 residues. The CDR3 region is CASSPGQGGNTIYF. For the CDR3, the DNA is TGTGCCAGCAGTCCGGGACAGGGTGGCAACACCATATATTTT.

A note on this clonotype: An end of the junction differs from the germline gene, which may be a read error. The chain combines TRBV5-1 with TRBJ2-5; 11 positions match TRBD2. This CDR3 has 14 residues. Germline loops: CDR1 SGHRS, CDR2 YFSETQ. The CDR3, as DNA: TGCGCCAGCAGCTTGAAACTAGCGGGAGAGACCCATTACTTC. Its protein is CASSLKLAGETHYF.

The V gene is TRBV5-1, the J gene TRBJ2-2; 9 bases agree with TRBD1. J gave up 9 bases and V 5 bases, and 11 bases lay outside the gene matches. The CDR3 is made up of 15 amino acids. CDR1 is SGHRS and CDR2 is YFSETQ in the germline V gene. The CDR3 DNA sequence: TGCGCCAGCAGGCAAAGGGACAGGGAACGCCGGGAGCTGTTTTTT. Encoded protein: CASRQRDRERRELFF.

The chain carries TRBV20-1 and TRBJ2-5; no clear D. Germline V lookup: CDR1 DFQATT, CDR2 SNEGSKA (reference sequence). This CDR3 is built from 14 residues. Trimming removed 1 base from V and 2 bases from J, with 11 bases in between. The CDR3, as DNA: TGCAGTGCTAGAGCCGACATGATACAAGAGACCCAGTACTTC. Amino acid sequence: CSARADMIQETQYF.

This chain links TRBV27 with TRBJ1-5; 7 nucleotides align to TRBD1. The V gene's germline CDR1 is MNHEY and CDR2 SMNVEV (reference sequence). The trim removed 2 bases at V and 3 bases at J, leaving 4 bases unmatched. The CDR3 is 15 amino acids. The CDR3 protein is CASSLRQGYNQPQHF. Written as DNA, the CDR3 is TGTGCCAGCAGTTTACGACAGGGCTACAATCAGCCCCAGCATTTT.

This chain uses TRBV12-3 or TRBV12-4 with TRBJ2-7; D perhaps matches TRBD2 (5 bases). The CDR3 runs 17 residues. V lost 6 bases and J 2 bases, leaving 23 bases between the germline ends. The CDR3 sequence: CASSFTAWWRVPYEQYF. In DNA form, the CDR3 reads TGTGCCAGCAGCTTTACCGCATGGTGGCGGGTGCCCTACGAGCAGTACTTC.

The J gene is TRBJ2-3, the V gene TRBV20-1; D tentatively fits TRBD1 or TRBD2 (5 bases each). The CDR3 loop spans 15 amino acids. V was shortened by 6 bases and J by 0 bases, with 16 bases between the two germline ends. Germline lookup yields CDR1 DFQATT and CDR2 SNEGSKA (reference sequence). The CDR3 region has the DNA TGCAGTGCCACGCTCTGGGGCGGGAGCACAGATACGCAGTATTTT. This codes for CSATLWGGSTDTQYF.

This clonotype appeared a few times. The CDR3: CASSSTTGVKNIQYF. In DNA, the CDR3 is TGCGCCAGCAGCTCAACGACAGGGGTCAAAAACATTCAGTACTTC. The chain combines TRBV5-1 with TRBJ2-4, with 8 bases matching TRBD1. This CDR3 is built from 15 residues. V dropped 3 bases and J dropped 3; count of bases not matched to a gene: 5. Germline-derived CDR1 and CDR2 are SGHRS and YFSETQ.

The gene calls are TRBV5-6 and TRBJ2-2, with TRBD1 identical over 11 bases. Germline trimming cut 2 bases from V and 6 bases from J; bases unmatched to any gene: 3. The CDR3 has 15 residues. Germline V CDR1 and CDR2: SGHDT, YYEEEE. The CDR3 sequence: CASSFPGQGAGELFF. For the CDR3, the DNA is TGTGCCAGCAGCTTTCCGGGACAGGGGGCCGGGGAGCTGTTTTTT.

The V call is TRBV3-1, the J call TRBJ2-2; D call uncertain. Germline CDR1 LGHDT, CDR2 YNNKEL (reference sequence). The CDR3 covers 10 residues. Deletions cut 1 base from V and 9 bases from J, with 0 bases between. The CDR3 region is CASSQGELFF. The CDR3 nucleotides are TGTGCCAGCAGCCAAGGGGAGCTGTTTTTT.

The chain recombines TRBV4-1 with TRBJ2-3; D remains unclear. V lost 4 bases, J lost 2 bases, and 10 bases lay in between. CDR3 size: 14 residues. The germline V gene has CDR1 MGHRA and CDR2 YSYEKL. CDR3 region: CASSPGRTTDTQYF. The DNA of the CDR3 is TGCGCCAGCAGCCCCGGACGAACCACAGATACGCAGTATTTT.

The chain employs TRBV18 and TRBJ2-7, with D hard to call. The germline CDR1 and CDR2 sequences are KGHSH and LQKENI. CDR3 length equals 14 residues. V gave up 0 bases and J gave up 7 bases, with 13 bases separating them. CDR3 DNA: TGTGCCAGCTCACCACCTTCTATTATGGGGGAGCAGTACTTC. It encodes CASSPPSIMGEQYF.

This clonotype turned up a few times. V is TRBV29-1 and J is TRBJ1-1, with D possibly TRBD1 on 6 matching bases. The length of the CDR3 is 14 residues. The ends were cut back, 4 bases at V and 6 bases at J, with 18 bases in the middle. In germline, CDR1 is SQVTM, CDR2 ANQGSEA. CDR3 sequence reads: CSVARSPGAPEAFF. CDR3 nucleotide sequence: TGCAGCGTTGCCCGAAGCCCAGGGGCGCCTGAAGCTTTCTTT.